Detailed here is one T cell receptor (beta chain). Preparation of the TCRbeta library used unique molecular identifiers. TCRdb reanalysed the PCR reads using MiXCR and keeps one entry per CDR3 protein. The repertoire includes hundreds of thousands of distinct CDR3 sequences, roughly an eighth of them detected once, and around 6.1% sits in the top ten. CDR3 length: 11 residues. The V end was cut by 3 bases, the J end by 7 bases, with 7 bases between. These data originate in a study of T-cell reconstitution after alpha-beta-depleted transplantation in children. Material: PBMCs from the stem cell graft donor, obtained from the stem cell graft. The chain couples TRBV12-3 or TRBV12-4 to TRBJ2-7; D is unresolved. This TCR was recovered from a human donor who donated a stem cell graft to a child with combined immunodeficiency. CDR3: CASSFALEQYF. Here the CDR3 DNA reads TGTGCCAGCAGTTTCGCGCTTGAGCAGTACTTC.